This passage covers 6 T cell receptor beta chains from one sample sequenced in a study of blood T cell repertoires in COVID-19 (dated by TCRdb to the early 2020s). Library prep was done by the immunoSEQ multiplex PCR assay. TCRdb re-hosts the immuneACCESS table, in-frame sequences only. Its copies lack some clones; in the studies checked, an unresolved V gene accounts for under half of them, and the cause for the rest is not known. The sample table shows roughly 30,000 clones, and around 90% are seen once. 1.5% to 1.7% of the sample goes to the ten largest clones. Sample: peripheral blood. These receptors all come from a man in his 60s with active COVID-19.

The chain has TRBV28 and TRBJ1-2; 7 bases match TRBD1. In germline, CDR1 is MDHEN, CDR2 SYDVKM. The CDR3 contains 17 residues. V lost 2 bases and J lost 5; bases outside the gene matches: 14. The chain's CDR3 is CASSLVLSGGGGYGYTF. In DNA, the CDR3 is TGTGCCAGCAGTTTAGTTCTATCAGGGGGTGGGGGATATGGCTACACCTTC.

The CDR3: CASRGLAGAEGETQYF. In DNA form, the CDR3 reads TGCGCCAGCAGAGGACTAGCGGGGGCGGAGGGAGAGACCCAGTACTTC. The chain recombines TRBV10-2 with TRBJ2-5, with TRBD2 matching 13 bases. With V trimmed by 6 bases and J by 4 bases, 8 bases remained unmatched. The CDR3 is made up of 16 amino acids. Germline CDR1 reads WSHSY; CDR2 reads SAAADI.

This clone was counted once. The rearrangement joins TRBV5-1 to TRBJ1-1; D is undetermined. Trimming stripped 1 base from V and 0 bases from J, with 10 bases between. Germline loops: CDR1 SGHRS, CDR2 YFSETQ. The CDR3 is 15 amino acids. In DNA form, the CDR3 reads TGCGCCAGCAGCTTGAGAGTCGGAGTGAACACTGAAGCTTTCTTT. This translates into CASSLRVGVNTEAFF.

The V and J genes are TRBV27 and TRBJ1-2; 7 bases agree with TRBD1. This CDR3 region has 16 residues. In germline, CDR1 is MNHEY, CDR2 SMNVEV (reference sequence). V trimming: 2 bases; J trimming: 4 bases; junction bases outside the gene matches: 10. CDR3 coding DNA: TGTGCCAGCAGTTTAGGGGCAATACAGGGGACCTATGGCTACACCTTC. Its protein is CASSLGAIQGTYGYTF.

V usage is TRBV6-4 and J usage is TRBJ1-6, with D possibly matching TRBD1 (5 bases). There are 14 residues in the CDR3. CDR1 is MRHNA and CDR2 is SNTAGT in the germline V gene. V was pared by 0 bases and J by 5 bases, with 5 bases between. CDR3 sequence reads: CASSDSGDNSPLHF. CDR3 DNA sequence: TGTGCCAGCAGTGACTCAGGGGATAATTCACCCCTCCACTTT.

V gene TRBV19 combines with J gene TRBJ1-1, with TRBD1 matching 10 bases. Unmatched junction bases numbered 3, after V lost 3 bases and J lost 5 bases. The CDR3 sequence is 14 residues long. CDR1 and CDR2 from the germline V gene are LNHDA and SQIVND (reference sequence). CDR3: CASSIRTGGTEAFF. The CDR3 coding sequence is TGTGCCAGTAGTATTCGGACAGGGGGAACTGAAGCTTTCTTT.